This TCR beta chain was sequenced in a study of beta chain features in type 1 diabetes. TCRB transcripts that were expressed got sequenced, as all of the isolated RNA had been reverse transcribed. Clones were sequenced by immunoSEQ multiplex PCR, and TCRdb holds only the in-frame ones, with some missing. The sample lists about 350,000 clones; about 20% were seen once. Looked up from germline, CDR1 is SNHLY and CDR2 is FYNNEI. The CDR3 runs to 14 residues. Trimming at V came to 3 bases and at J to 6 bases, leaving 5 bases not matched to a gene. This receptor was identified in a woman aged 18 to 35 in good health. J is TRBJ1-2 and V is TRBV2, with 9 nucleotides matching TRBD1. Sample: naive CD4+ T cells from blood. CDR3 loop: CASSELQGADGYTF. In DNA, the CDR3 is TGTGCCAGCAGTGAGCTACAGGGGGCGGATGGCTACACCTTC.